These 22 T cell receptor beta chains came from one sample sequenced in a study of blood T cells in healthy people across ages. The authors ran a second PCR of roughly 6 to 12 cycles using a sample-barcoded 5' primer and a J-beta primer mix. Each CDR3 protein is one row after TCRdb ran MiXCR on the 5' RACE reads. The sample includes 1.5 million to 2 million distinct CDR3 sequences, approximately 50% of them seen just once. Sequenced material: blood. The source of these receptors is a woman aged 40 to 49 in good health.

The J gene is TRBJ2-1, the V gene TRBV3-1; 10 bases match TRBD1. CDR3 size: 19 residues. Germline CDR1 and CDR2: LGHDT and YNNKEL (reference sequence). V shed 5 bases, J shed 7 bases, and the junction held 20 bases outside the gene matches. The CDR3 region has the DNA TGTGCCAGCAGCTTCCGACATCCTGCCGGGACAGGGGATTATAATGAGCAGTTCTTC. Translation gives CASSFRHPAGTGDYNEQFF.

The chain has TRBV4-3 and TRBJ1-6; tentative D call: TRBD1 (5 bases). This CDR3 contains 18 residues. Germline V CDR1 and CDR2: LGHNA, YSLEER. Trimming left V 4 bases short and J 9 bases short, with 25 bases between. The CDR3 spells CASSPLSWQGFFGSPLHF. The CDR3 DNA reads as TGCGCCAGCAGCCCCCTATCCTGGCAGGGTTTTTTTGGTTCACCCCTCCACTTT.

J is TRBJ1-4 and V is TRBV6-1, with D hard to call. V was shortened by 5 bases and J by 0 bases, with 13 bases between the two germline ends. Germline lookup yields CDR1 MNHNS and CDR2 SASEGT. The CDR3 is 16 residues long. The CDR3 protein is CASSLSKIPTNEKLFF. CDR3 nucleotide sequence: TGTGCCAGCAGTCTGTCTAAGATCCCAACTAATGAAAAACTGTTTTTT.

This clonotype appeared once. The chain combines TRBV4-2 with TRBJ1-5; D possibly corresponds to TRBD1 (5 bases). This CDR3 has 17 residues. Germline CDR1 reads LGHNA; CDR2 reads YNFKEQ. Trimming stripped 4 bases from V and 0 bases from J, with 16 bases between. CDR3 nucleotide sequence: TGTGCCAGCAGCCTGAGCGGGGGGGAGGATAGCAATCAGCCCCAGCATTTT. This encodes CASSLSGGEDSNQPQHF.

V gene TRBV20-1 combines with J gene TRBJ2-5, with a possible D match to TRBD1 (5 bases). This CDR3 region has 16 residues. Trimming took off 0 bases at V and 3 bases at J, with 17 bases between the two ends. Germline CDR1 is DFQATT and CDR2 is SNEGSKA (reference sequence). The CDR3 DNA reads TGCAGTGCTAGAGATCTCAGGGCGACAACGGAAGAGACCCAGTACTTC. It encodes CSARDLRATTEETQYF.

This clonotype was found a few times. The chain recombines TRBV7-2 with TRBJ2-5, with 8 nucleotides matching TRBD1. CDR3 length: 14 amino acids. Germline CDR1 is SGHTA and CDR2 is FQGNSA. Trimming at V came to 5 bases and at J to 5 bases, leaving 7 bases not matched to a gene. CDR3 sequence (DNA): TGTGCCAGCAGCAAGGGGACAGGCGGGGAGACCCAGTACTTC. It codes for CASSKGTGGETQYF.

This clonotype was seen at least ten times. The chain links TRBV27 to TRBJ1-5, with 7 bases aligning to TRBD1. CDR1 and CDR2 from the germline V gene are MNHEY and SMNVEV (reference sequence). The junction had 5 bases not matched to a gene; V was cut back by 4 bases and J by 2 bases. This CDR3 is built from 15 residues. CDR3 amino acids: CASSSETGGNQPQHF. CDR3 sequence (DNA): TGTGCCAGCAGTTCCGAAACAGGGGGCAATCAGCCCCAGCATTTT.

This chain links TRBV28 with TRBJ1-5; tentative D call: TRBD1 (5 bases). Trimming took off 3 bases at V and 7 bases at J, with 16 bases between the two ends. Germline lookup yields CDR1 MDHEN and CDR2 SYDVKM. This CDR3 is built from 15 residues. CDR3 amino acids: CASSLPRQLSQPQHF. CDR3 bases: TGTGCCAGCAGTTTGCCCCGACAGTTATCCCAGCCCCAGCATTTT.

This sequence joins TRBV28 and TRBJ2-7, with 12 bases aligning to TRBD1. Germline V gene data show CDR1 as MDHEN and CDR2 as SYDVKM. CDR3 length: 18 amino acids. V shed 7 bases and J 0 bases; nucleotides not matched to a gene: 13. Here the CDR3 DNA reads TGTGCCAGCAATACACCGGGACAGGGGGCGGTCATCTCCTACGAGCAGTACTTC. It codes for CASNTPGQGAVISYEQYF. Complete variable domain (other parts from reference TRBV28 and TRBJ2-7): DVKVTQSSRYLVKRTGEKVFLECVQDMDHENMFWYRQDPGLGLRLIYFSYDVKMKEKGDIPEGYSVSREKKERFSLILESASTNQTSMYLCASNTPGQGAVISYEQYFGPGTRLTVT.

DNA for the CDR3: TGTGCCATCAGTGACAGATTCCAAGAGACCCAGTACTTC. As protein: CAISDRFQETQYF. The rearrangement joins TRBV10-3 to TRBJ2-5; no firm D call. The germline CDR1 and CDR2 sequences are ENHRY and SYGVKD. This CDR3 comprises 13 residues. Deletions cut 3 bases from V and 1 base from J, with 6 bases between.

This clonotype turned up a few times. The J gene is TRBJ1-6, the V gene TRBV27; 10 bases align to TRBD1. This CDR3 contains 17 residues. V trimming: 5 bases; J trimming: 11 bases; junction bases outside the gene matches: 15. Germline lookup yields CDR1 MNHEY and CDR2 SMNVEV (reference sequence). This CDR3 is CASSAAGTGDLMAPLHF. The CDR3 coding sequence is TGTGCCAGCAGTGCCGCCGGGACAGGGGACCTCATGGCACCCCTCCACTTT.

CDR3 loop: CASSVSGDGYTF. The CDR3 region has the DNA TGTGCCAGCAGCGTGTCGGGGGATGGCTACACCTTC. This rearrangement joins TRBV9 to TRBJ1-2; D is possibly TRBD1 (5 bases). Trimming pared 2 bases from V and 6 bases from J, leaving 8 bases between. Germline assignment: CDR1 SGDLS and CDR2 YYNGEE. The CDR3 spans 12 residues.

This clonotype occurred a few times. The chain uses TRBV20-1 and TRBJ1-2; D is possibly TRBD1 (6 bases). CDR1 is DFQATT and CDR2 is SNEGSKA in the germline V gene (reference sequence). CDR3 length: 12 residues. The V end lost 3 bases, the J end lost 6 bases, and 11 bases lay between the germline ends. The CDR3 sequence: CSASVGAHGYTF. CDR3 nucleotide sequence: TGCAGTGCTAGTGTGGGGGCCCATGGCTACACCTTC.

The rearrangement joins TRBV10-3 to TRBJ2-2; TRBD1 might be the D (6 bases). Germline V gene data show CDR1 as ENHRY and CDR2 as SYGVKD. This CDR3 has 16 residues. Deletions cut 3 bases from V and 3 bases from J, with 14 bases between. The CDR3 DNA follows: TGTGCCATCAGTGAAAGGTCAGGGGCTCACACCGGGGAGCTGTTTTTT. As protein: CAISERSGAHTGELFF.

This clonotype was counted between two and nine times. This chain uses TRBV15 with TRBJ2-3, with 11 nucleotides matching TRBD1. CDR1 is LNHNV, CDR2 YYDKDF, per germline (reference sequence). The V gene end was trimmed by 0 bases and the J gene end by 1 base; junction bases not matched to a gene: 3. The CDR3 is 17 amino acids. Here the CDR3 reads CATSRDGTGGGTDTQYF. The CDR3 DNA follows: TGTGCCACCAGCAGAGATGGGACAGGGGGTGGCACAGATACGCAGTATTTT.

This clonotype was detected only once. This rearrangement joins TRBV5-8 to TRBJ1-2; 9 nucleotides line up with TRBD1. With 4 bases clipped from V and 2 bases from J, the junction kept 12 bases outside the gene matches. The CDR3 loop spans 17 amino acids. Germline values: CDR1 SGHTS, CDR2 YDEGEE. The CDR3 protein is CASSALWGQGKNYGYTF. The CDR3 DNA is TGTGCCAGCAGCGCTCTATGGGGACAGGGCAAAAACTATGGCTACACCTTC.

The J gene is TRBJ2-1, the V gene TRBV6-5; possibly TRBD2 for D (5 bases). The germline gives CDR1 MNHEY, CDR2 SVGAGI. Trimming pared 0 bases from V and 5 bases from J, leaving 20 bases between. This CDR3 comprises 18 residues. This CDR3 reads CASSYSFSRGIGDNEQFF. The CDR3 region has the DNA TGTGCCAGCAGTTACTCTTTTTCTAGAGGGATCGGTGACAATGAGCAGTTCTTC.

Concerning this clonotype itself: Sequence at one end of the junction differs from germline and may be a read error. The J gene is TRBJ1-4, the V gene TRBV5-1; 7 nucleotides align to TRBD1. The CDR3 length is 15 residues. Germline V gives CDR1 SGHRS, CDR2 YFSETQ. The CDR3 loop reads CAGSQPGTAFGGLFF. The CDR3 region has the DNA TGCGCCGGCAGCCAACCCGGGACAGCGTTTGGGGGACTGTTTTTT.

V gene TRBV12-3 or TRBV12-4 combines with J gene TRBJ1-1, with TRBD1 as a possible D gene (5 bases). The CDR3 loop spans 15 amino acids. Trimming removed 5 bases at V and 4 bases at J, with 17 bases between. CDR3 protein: CASSPGGFGGTEAFF. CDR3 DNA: TGTGCCAGCAGTCCCGGGGGATTTGGGGGCACTGAAGCTTTCTTT.

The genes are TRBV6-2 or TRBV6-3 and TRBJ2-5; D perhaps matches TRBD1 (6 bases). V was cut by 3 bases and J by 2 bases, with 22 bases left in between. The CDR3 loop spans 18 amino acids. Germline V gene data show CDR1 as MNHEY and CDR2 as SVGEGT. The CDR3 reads CASSYGEEDRAGQETQYF. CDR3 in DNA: TGTGCCAGCAGTTATGGGGAAGAGGACAGAGCCGGACAAGAGACCCAGTACTTC.

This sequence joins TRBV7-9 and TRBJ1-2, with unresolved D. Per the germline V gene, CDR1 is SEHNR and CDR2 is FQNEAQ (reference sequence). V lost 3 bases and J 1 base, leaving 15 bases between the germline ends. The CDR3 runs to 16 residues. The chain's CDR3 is CASSLGGQIRNYGYTF. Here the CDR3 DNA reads TGTGCCAGCAGCTTGGGAGGGCAAATCCGTAACTATGGCTACACCTTC.

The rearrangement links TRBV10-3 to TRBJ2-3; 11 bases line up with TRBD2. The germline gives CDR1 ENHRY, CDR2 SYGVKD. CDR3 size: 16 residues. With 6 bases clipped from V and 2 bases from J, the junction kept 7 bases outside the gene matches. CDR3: CAISSGTSGPTDTQYF. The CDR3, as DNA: TGTGCCATCAGCTCCGGGACTAGCGGACCCACAGATACGCAGTATTTT.